Presented here are 9 T cell receptor beta chains from one specimen sequenced in a study of T cell changes during pregnancy in multiple sclerosis. The table came from immunoSEQ multiplex PCR; TCRdb's copy has only in-frame clones and leaves some out. The data show 65,000 to 95,000 clones, with around 89% seen just once and less than 2.5% held by the top ten. The sequencing here drew on peripheral blood, taken before pregnancy. These receptors were obtained from a female donor with multiple sclerosis, enrolled in a pregnancy study.

The CDR3: CASSLQTGPQTQYF. DNA for the CDR3: TGCGCCAGCAGCCTCCAGACAGGGCCGCAGACCCAGTACTTC. This chain connects TRBV5-1 to TRBJ2-5, with 7 positions matching TRBD1. The CDR3 loop spans 14 amino acids. Germline V CDR1 and CDR2: SGHRS, YFSETQ. V gave up 4 bases and J gave up 6 bases; unmatched junction bases: 9.

The chain employs TRBV5-4 and TRBJ1-1; D unclear. The germline V and J ends were trimmed by 4 bases and 0 bases, with 16 bases remaining between them. Germline loops: CDR1 SGHNT, CDR2 YYREEE (reference sequence). CDR3 length: 16 amino acids. Written as DNA, the CDR3 is TGTGCCAGCAGCACGGGAGGGCATCGGATGAACACTGAAGCTTTCTTT. Encoded protein: CASSTGGHRMNTEAFF.

V and J are TRBV9 and TRBJ2-1; 8 positions agree with TRBD1. This CDR3 comprises 16 residues. CDR1 and CDR2 (germline): SGDLS, YYNGEE. The ends lost 4 bases at V and 10 bases at J; junction bases unmatched: 16. CDR3 amino acids: CASSHLPRGLSEEQFF. DNA of the CDR3: TGTGCCAGCAGCCACCTCCCCAGGGGGCTCAGTGAGGAGCAGTTCTTC. Together with reference TRBV9 and TRBJ2-1, the CDR3 gives the full variable domain: DSGVTQTPKHLITATGQRVTLRCSPRSGDLSVYWYQQSLDQGLQFLIQYYNGEERAKGNILERFSAQQFPDLHSELNLSSLELGDSALYFCASSHLPRGLSEEQFFGPGTRLTVL.

The chain employs TRBV4-3 and TRBJ2-7, with 11 bases lining up with TRBD2. V shed 3 bases, J shed 0 bases, and the junction held 10 bases outside the gene matches. The germline CDR1 and CDR2 sequences are LGHNA and YSLEER. This CDR3 is 18 amino acids long. The CDR3 spells CASSQRSSGGLGSYEQYF. The CDR3 region has the DNA TGCGCCAGCAGCCAGCGCTCTAGCGGGGGGCTCGGCTCCTACGAGCAGTACTTC.

The chain has TRBV7-6 and TRBJ2-7, with 8 bases that match TRBD1. The germline CDR1 and CDR2 sequences are SGHVS and FNYEAQ. CDR3 length: 15 residues. Germline trimming cut 1 base from V and 4 bases from J; bases unmatched to any gene: 6. CDR3 coding DNA: TGTGCCAGCAGCTTAGGGCAGGGGGCGGAGTACGAGCAGTACTTC. Translated, it gives CASSLGQGAEYEQYF.

The chain has TRBV4-1 and TRBJ1-4; the D is unclear. Looked up from germline, CDR1 is MGHRA and CDR2 is YSYEKL. Trimming shortened V by 1 base and J by 0 bases, and 12 bases separated the two germline ends. The CDR3 is 17 amino acids. The CDR3 sequence is CASSQVWRPPTNEKLFF. The CDR3 DNA reads TGCGCCAGCAGCCAAGTTTGGAGGCCCCCAACTAATGAAAAACTGTTTTTT.

The chain has TRBV5-1 and TRBJ1-1; possibly TRBD1 for D (6 bases). The V end lost 0 bases, the J end lost 1 base, and 13 bases lay between the germline ends. Germline V CDR1 and CDR2: SGHRS, YFSETQ. CDR3 length: 16 residues. The CDR3 DNA follows: TGCGCCAGCAGCTTGGCCACCGGACAGAGGAACACTGAAGCTTTCTTT. As protein: CASSLATGQRNTEAFF.

V and J are TRBV4-3 and TRBJ2-1, with a possible D match to TRBD2 (6 bases). The V end was cut by 0 bases, the J end by 10 bases, with 7 bases between. The CDR3 has 12 residues. Germline-derived CDR1 and CDR2 are LGHNA and YSLEER. CDR3 DNA sequence: TGCGCCAGCAGCCAAGATGGGAGGGAGCAGTTCTTC. Encoded protein: CASSQDGREQFF.

The chain has TRBV19 and TRBJ1-1, with no clear D. Trimming removed 1 base from V and 2 bases from J, with 14 bases in between. CDR1 is LNHDA and CDR2 is SQIVND in the germline V gene (reference sequence). The CDR3 is 16 residues long. This chain's CDR3 is CASSIGPAWANTEAFF. The CDR3 DNA reads TGTGCCAGTAGTATAGGGCCAGCCTGGGCCAACACTGAAGCTTTCTTT.